This entry describes one TCR beta chain. The antigen it binds to is not known. Within one base of it there is no much larger clone, and no base qualities were kept. The cohort was made up of approximately 670 healthy bone marrow donors. Cohort members were all nominally healthy when sampled, although unrecorded immune exposures were likely present. The donor was CMV seropositive and belonged to the group of 250 to 300 seropositive cohort members. Each donor provided a peripheral blood sample, and peripheral blood mononuclear cells were used for TCR beta sequencing. The Qiagen DNeasy Blood Extraction Kit was used to extract genomic DNA from the blood cell samples. The receptor library was made with the immunoSEQ multiplex PCR assay. A mixture of 60 forward primers for TCR Vbeta segments and 13 reverse primers for TCR Jbeta segments was used in the multiplex PCR. The CDR3 region of rearranged TCR beta genes was amplified from genomic DNA by a multiplex PCR assay. On the Illumina HiSeq System, the amplified TCR beta libraries were sequenced as 87-base-pair reads. The study's own analysis went as follows. Across the 500 to 750 repertoires, a later analysis counted about 81 million unique TCR beta chains, around 11 million of which were shared by at least two donors. Raw reads were error-corrected and collapsed into unique sequences by a nearest-neighbor algorithm in which closely related sequences were merged to remove PCR and sequencing errors. Alignment of CDR3 sequences to IMGT reference sequences was used to assign V, D and J gene segments. For a sequence to be retained, a match of at least six nucleotides was required to both a V gene segment and a J gene segment. Rearrangements were classified as productive when the CDR3 lacked stop codons and remained in frame with V and J, and all other rearrangements were classified as non-productive. Following IMGT convention, CDR3 was defined as the stretch from the second conserved V-encoded cysteine up to the conserved J-encoded phenylalanine. The earlier analysis of some 540 of the donors excluded any sequence lacking an unambiguous match to a single V gene segment. In an earlier analysis of more than 500 of the donors, a V segment was called functional when productive rearrangements were above 56.7%, and segregating when the standard deviation between donors exceeded 5%. To diagnose cytomegalovirus status from the catalog of TCR beta chain sequences, a statistical classification framework was built. In a later analysis, TCR nucleotide sequences were compared against IMGT/GENE-DB human TR gene sequences so that V and J genes could be assigned. Using the TCRdist pipeline, a later analysis assigned CDR3 sequences along with most-parsimonious VDJ recombination scenarios. In a later analysis, each TCR beta chain was defined by its CDR3 amino acid sequence together with its V-gene family, and reads lacking a unique V-gene family were excluded. A later analysis removed 550 to 700 highly shared, low-generation-probability nucleotide sequences to deal with suspected cross-contamination and a sequencing artifact. In a later analysis, a clonal expansion index was calculated for each public chain from normalized within-repertoire ranks of inferred template counts. In a later analysis, generation probabilities were computed using a VDJ recombination model fitted to out-of-frame rearrangements, and the results were checked against IGoR. Hypergeometric tests were used in a later analysis to score TCR-TCR, TCR-HLA and TCR-CMV co-occurrence, with a repertoire-size bias correction applied to the TCR pairs. To estimate false discovery rates, a later analysis permuted the HLA or CMV assignments 20 times. In a later analysis, co-occurring TCRs were grouped using DBSCAN, with TCRdist sequence similarity added in when clustering inside HLA-allele-positive subsets. Co-occurrence clustering excluded repertoires with fewer than 30,000 or more than 120,000 public chains, plus five with anomalous nucleotide sharing. TCRdb provides this immuneACCESS table in a form limited to in-frame rearrangements. Some clones are lacking; in checked studies, under half of them reflect an unresolved V gene, and why the rest are absent is not known. V and J calls and clone size are copied from that table; D and trimming were computed from the DNA. The sample has 70,000 to 100,000 clones on record, approximately 69% of them singletons. The ten top clones hold roughly 21% of the sample.

The sample originates from a study of cytomegalovirus exposure and HLA in healthy donors (TCRdb year 2017). With respect to the entire study: In an earlier analysis of fewer than 750 of the donors, around 290 Gb of sequence data and just under 120 million unique TCR beta sequences from 150 million to 200 million T cells were reported. In a later genetic analysis, genome-wide SNP genotypes for about 55% of the roughly 670 donors were used, and that subset was treated as a discovery cohort. The number of donors typed differed by locus, with 629-630 for A, B, C, DRB1 and DQB1, approximately 500 for DQA1, under 610 for DPA1, and around 430 for DPB1. To study patterns of TCR occurrence, a later analysis re-analyzed previously published TCR beta repertoires from hundreds of donors and added high-resolution HLA genotyping. The later analysis used no new phenotypic data to find candidate immune exposures, relying instead on TCR beta sequences and their occurrence across donors. The T cell repertoires of several hundred subjects were profiled by immunosequencing and related to cytomegalovirus serostatus. Because of strong linkage in the cohort, roughly five DR-DQ haplotypes were treated as single units for association and clustering. To decide whether each TCR beta V gene segment behaved as functional or pseudogenic, an earlier analysis of 587 of the donors relied on high-throughput TCR beta sequencing. Every repertoire in the discovery cohort had been generated on one and the same sequencing platform. To predict cytomegalovirus infection status, the study combined high-throughput TCR immunosequencing, statistical association of individual TCRs with disease status, and machine learning. Besides the first cohort of about 730 subjects, a separate validation cohort made up of 120 different subjects was used. Among about 390 genotyped donors of the cohort, an average of about 240,000 unique TCR beta nucleotide sequences were sequenced per donor, roughly 18% of them non-productive. The study aimed to test whether signatures of past pathogen exposure could be identified by cataloging public T cell receptors. Roughly 300 gigabases of sequencing data and roughly 90 million unique TCR sequences were included in an early release covering about 700 HLA-typed donors. Of the 350 to 450 genotyped donors, 65% to 90% fell in the genetic ancestry cluster associated with self-reported Caucasian donors. Alongside the repertoire data, information on donor age, sex, ethnicity and CMV serostatus was compiled. HLA typing included class I and class II loci at four-digit resolution. Broader findings and caveats from the paper: Only TCR beta chains were sequenced in this cohort, and the absence of alpha or paired-chain data limited detectable features. In vitro tests confirmed that a few of the cytomegalovirus-associated TCR beta chains recognize cytomegalovirus antigens. According to a later analysis, most CMV-associated TCR beta chains appeared to be HLA-restricted, and the HLA associations seemed to be driven largely by CMV exposure. A further reported finding was that TCR beta sequences accurately predicted the HLA-A and HLA-B alleles for most subjects in the first cohort. In an earlier analysis of about 600 of the donors, most TCR beta V segments appeared in productive rearrangements about 87% or about 30% of the time, broadly matching IMGT annotations. Specific HLA alleles were associated with 15,000 to 20,000 TCR beta sequences at a false discovery rate of 0.05 in a later analysis. Some IMGT-functional V segments, including TRBV6-2 and TRBV6-3, could not be told apart with the 87-base-pair reads, so those segments were excluded. Roughly uniform sequencing depth across donors was assumed in presence/absence analyses, although this assumption may not hold. About 17 rarely observed V segments, including chromosome 9 orphons, were excluded from the earlier analysis of about 610 of the donors because counts were too low. In the study, about 150 TCR beta chains were listed as associated with cytomegalovirus. Across donors, most TCR sequences were observed very rarely, whereas some public TCRs were present in many individuals. A later analysis found that HLA-associated TCR beta chains were more clonally expanded and had lower generation probabilities than equally common non-associated chains. A later genetic analysis associated a missense DCLRE1C variant with V-gene and J-gene trimming of TCR beta chains, and an independent cohort replicated the association. The only immune exposure information available for the cohort was CMV serostatus. According to a later analysis, TCR association rates differed among HLA loci, with DRB1 alleles showing the most associated TCRs and HLA-C alleles showing the fewest. A group of highly shared sequence variants was considered likely to be a technical artifact of the sequencing pipeline. Linkage disequilibrium might explain the correlated functional status among segregating V segments, but an unknown experimental factor could not be ruled out. Because some donors lacked HLA typing at each locus, the association tests relied only on the typed subset. Assigning TCR associations to individual alleles was difficult when HLA alleles, especially DR and DQ, strongly co-occurred. It was suggested by the authors that the approach could potentially be generalized to other disease states and immunological phenotypes. The classifier was reported to diagnose cytomegalovirus status with high specificity and sensitivity in both the original cohort and the validation cohort. In a later analysis, several top co-occurrence clusters were reported to appear linked to parvovirus B19, influenza, CMV and Epstein-Barr virus. Compared with the approximately 670-donor mean, donors in an Asian-associated ancestry cluster had fewer N-insertions in productive TCRs, according to a later genetic analysis.

Counted from cysteine to phenylalanine, this CDR3 has 14 amino acids. Just CDR3 DNA is preserved here, 42 bases in frame from base 1. CDR1 and CDR2 are drawn from the germline V gene: MDHEN, SYDVKM. V and J are truncated by 5 bases and 3 bases respectively, leaving an intervening sequence of 13 bases. Sequenced: PBMCs. This clonotype originated in a woman aged 50 to 60 in good health and CMV-seropositive. The chain is encoded by TRBV28 joined to TRBJ1-1, with the D segment identity uncertain. The nucleotides read TGTGCCAGCAGTAGCGGGAGTTGGGACACTGAAGCTTTCTTT. Translated, it reads CASSSGSWDTEAFF.